These 24 T cell receptor beta chains were sequenced from one sample in a study of STAT5B mutations in CD4+ large granular lymphocyte leukemia. The table came from immunoSEQ multiplex PCR; TCRdb's copy has only in-frame clones and leaves some out. The table includes under 35,000 clones, around 67% detected once. Sequencing was performed on CD4+ T cells from blood buffy coats. These receptors all stem from a human donor in good health.

This chain uses TRBV5-1 with TRBJ2-7, with D perhaps TRBD2 (5 bases). The CDR3 runs to 14 residues. CDR1 SGHRS and CDR2 YFSETQ come from the germline V gene. V shed 4 bases and J shed 1 base, with 12 bases lying between them. The CDR3 loop reads CASSPRTGSYEQYF. Written as DNA, the CDR3 is TGCGCCAGCAGCCCCCGGACTGGTTCCTACGAGCAGTACTTC. Full variable domain (missing parts from reference TRBV5-1 and TRBJ2-7): KAGVTQTPRYLIKTRGQQVTLSCSPISGHRSVSWYQQTPGQGLQFLFEYFSETQRNKGNFPGRFSGRQFSNSRSEMNVSTLELGDSALYLCASSPRTGSYEQYFGPGTRLTVT.

The chain employs TRBV6-5 and TRBJ2-7; D is undetermined. The V gene's germline CDR1 is MNHEY and CDR2 SVGAGI. The length of the CDR3 is 14 residues. V lost 5 bases, J lost 5 bases, and 16 bases lay in between. The CDR3: CASSPRVLRDEQYF. The CDR3 nucleotides are TGTGCCAGCAGTCCCCGGGTTTTGCGCGACGAGCAGTACTTC.

This clone has just a few counts. The chain recombines TRBV19 with TRBJ2-3, with D possibly matching TRBD2 (7 bases). The germline V gene encodes CDR1 LNHDA and CDR2 SQIVND (reference sequence). The CDR3 runs 15 residues. V was clipped by 6 bases and J by 5 bases, with 18 bases between them. This chain's CDR3 is CASRPVGGHEDTQYF. CDR3 nucleotides: TGTGCCAGTAGACCCGTCGGGGGGCATGAAGATACGCAGTATTTT.

The chain is built from TRBV5-6 and TRBJ2-5; D gene ambiguous. The V gene's germline CDR1 is SGHDT and CDR2 YYEEEE. V shed 1 base and J shed 5 bases, with 6 bases lying between them. This CDR3 has 12 amino acids. The DNA of the CDR3 is TGTGCCAGCAGCTTGTCGTTTGAGACCCAGTACTTC. Residues: CASSLSFETQYF.

The chain has TRBV9 and TRBJ2-2; 9 nucleotides match TRBD2. Germline V gene lookup returns CDR1 SGDLS and CDR2 YYNGEE. CDR3 length: 15 amino acids. The V and J ends lost 4 bases and 3 bases, in that order; junction bases with no gene match: 4. The CDR3 DNA reads TGTGCCAGCAGCACCCGCGGGGGGGACACCGGGGAGCTGTTTTTT. It codes for CASSTRGGDTGELFF.

V usage is TRBV4-2 and J usage is TRBJ1-3, with a possible D match to TRBD1 (5 bases). Germline-derived CDR1 and CDR2 are LGHNA and YNFKEQ. Trimming removed 0 bases at V and 0 bases at J, with 12 bases between. This CDR3 is built from 17 residues. The CDR3 here is CASSQERGGISGNTIYF. DNA of the CDR3: TGTGCCAGCAGCCAAGAGAGGGGAGGAATCTCTGGAAACACCATATATTTT.

This rearrangement joins TRBV15 to TRBJ1-4, with D perhaps matching TRBD1 (5 bases). V gave up 0 bases and J gave up 7 bases, with 12 bases separating them. Germline CDR1 is LNHNV and CDR2 is YYDKDF (reference sequence). The CDR3 consists of 15 residues. CDR3 DNA sequence: TGTGCCACCAGCAGAGATTCTCTCACAGGTGAAAAACTGTTTTTT. It is translated as CATSRDSLTGEKLFF.

The chain recombines TRBV11-2 with TRBJ2-7, with 10 bases fitting TRBD2. CDR1 and CDR2 from the germline V gene are SGHAT and FQNNGV. J was trimmed by 3 bases and V by 2 bases; bases with no gene match: 13. The CDR3 runs to 18 residues. The CDR3, as DNA: TGTGCCAGCAGCTTAAGGTCTAGCGGGGGAATTGTAGGCTACGAGCAGTACTTC. This gives the protein CASSLRSSGGIVGYEQYF.

CDR3 protein: CASRPTGTGPYEQYF. The CDR3 DNA follows: TGTGCCAGCAGGCCCACCGGGACAGGTCCCTACGAGCAGTACTTC. J is TRBJ2-7 and V is TRBV7-9, with TRBD1 matching over 8 bases. With V trimmed by 6 bases and J by 2 bases, 9 bases remained unmatched. The CDR3 runs to 15 residues. Germline CDR1 reads SEHNR; CDR2 reads FQNEAQ (reference sequence).

V usage is TRBV2 and J usage is TRBJ1-2; no firm D call. CDR3 length equals 14 residues. V was clipped by 6 bases and J by 0 bases, with 11 bases between them. The germline CDR1 and CDR2 sequences are SNHLY and FYNNEI. CDR3 bases: TGTGCCAGCAGATCAGCACAAGCTAACTATGGCTACACCTTC. Its translation: CASRSAQANYGYTF.

This chain uses TRBV10-3 with TRBJ2-2; D not resolved. Germline V lookup: CDR1 ENHRY, CDR2 SYGVKD. The CDR3 runs 13 residues. The V gene lost 3 bases and the J gene lost 1 base, with 3 bases spanning the gap. The CDR3 protein is CAISDWNTGELFF. In nucleotides, the CDR3 is TGTGCCATCAGTGATTGGAACACCGGGGAGCTGTTTTTT.

The rearrangement uses TRBV7-8 and TRBJ1-5; 8 positions agree with TRBD1. V lost 5 bases, J lost 5 bases, and 2 bases stayed unmatched. This CDR3 contains 13 residues. The germline CDR1 and CDR2 sequences are SGHVS and FQNEAQ. CDR3 protein: CASSATGDQPQHF. The CDR3 bases are TGTGCCAGCAGCGCGACAGGGGATCAGCCCCAGCATTTT.

This clone was seen once. V usage is TRBV6-6 and J usage is TRBJ2-7, with 7 bases lining up with TRBD1. V was clipped by 0 bases and J by 6 bases; unmatched bases: 11. Germline loops: CDR1 MNHNY, CDR2 SVGAGI (reference sequence). The CDR3 contains 16 residues. CDR3 region: CASSYSVADRMSEQYF. The CDR3 region has the DNA TGTGCCAGCAGTTACTCGGTCGCGGACAGGATGAGCGAGCAGTACTTC.

The chain has TRBV4-2 and TRBJ1-1, with D possibly matching TRBD1 (5 bases). Germline V gene sequence: CDR1 LGHNA, CDR2 YNFKEQ. The CDR3 length is 14 residues. The V end was cut by 7 bases, the J end by 4 bases, with 16 bases between. In DNA form, the CDR3 reads TGTGCCAGCACCCCCACCTGGGGGACCACTGAAGCTTTCTTT. Protein sequence: CASTPTWGTTEAFF.

The chain employs TRBV5-1 and TRBJ2-2, with D tentatively TRBD1 (5 bases). Trimming took 4 bases from V and 5 from J, leaving 12 bases between them. CDR3 length equals 14 residues. The germline CDR1 and CDR2 sequences are SGHRS and YFSETQ. CDR3 sequence (DNA): TGCGCCAGCAGCCCAGGGTCATGGACCGGGGAGCTGTTTTTT. Translated: CASSPGSWTGELFF. Filled out from reference TRBV5-1 and TRBJ2-2, the complete variable domain reads KAGVTQTPRYLIKTRGQQVTLSCSPISGHRSVSWYQQTPGQGLQFLFEYFSETQRNKGNFPGRFSGRQFSNSRSEMNVSTLELGDSALYLCASSPGSWTGELFFGEGSRLTVL.

The chain employs TRBV25-1 and TRBJ2-3, with TRBD1 matching over 8 bases. This CDR3 comprises 16 residues. In germline, CDR1 is MGHDK, CDR2 SYGVNS. J was trimmed by 3 bases and V by 2 bases; bases with no gene match: 7. DNA for the CDR3: TGTGCCAGCAGTGAAACCCGACAGGGGCGGACAGATACGCAGTATTTT. It yields the protein CASSETRQGRTDTQYF.

V is TRBV7-2 and J is TRBJ1-1; TRBD1 might be the D (6 bases). V shed 5 bases and J shed 4 bases, with 17 bases lying between them. This CDR3 region has 15 residues. Germline V gene lookup returns CDR1 SGHTA and CDR2 FQGNSA. In nucleotides, the CDR3 is TGTGCCAGCAGCCCACAGGGAACGGCCATCACTGAAGCTTTCTTT. Its protein is CASSPQGTAITEAFF.

This sequence joins TRBV7-6 and TRBJ1-6; TRBD1 matches at 7 bases. The V and J ends lost 5 bases and 9 bases, in that order; junction bases with no gene match: 10. The CDR3 has 15 residues. Germline CDR1 and CDR2: SGHVS and FNYEAQ. CDR3: CASSPTGVKGSPLHF. Written as DNA, the CDR3 is TGTGCCAGCAGCCCAACAGGGGTAAAAGGTTCACCCCTCCACTTT. The variable domain in full, with the rest retrieved from reference TRBV7-6 and TRBJ1-6, is GAGVSQSPRYKVTKRGQDVALRCDPISGHVSLYWYRQALGQGPEFLTYFNYEAQQDKSGLPNDRFSAERPEGSISTLTIQRTEQRDSAMYRCASSPTGVKGSPLHFGNGTRLTVT.

This clone occurred a few times. The chain couples TRBV11-2 to TRBJ1-6, with D possibly TRBD1 on 6 matching bases. This CDR3 has 13 amino acids. Trimming took 11 bases from V and 8 from J, leaving 16 bases between them. CDR1 SGHAT and CDR2 FQNNGV come from the germline V gene. CDR3 sequence: CAREGGLDSPLHF. CDR3 DNA: TGTGCCCGAGAAGGGGGACTTGATTCACCCCTCCACTTT.

This clone appeared once. J is TRBJ1-6 and V is TRBV13; perhaps TRBD1 as D (5 bases). Per the germline V gene, CDR1 is PRHDT and CDR2 is FYEKMQ (reference sequence). V dropped 2 bases and J dropped 0 bases, with 11 bases sitting between them. The CDR3 extends over 17 amino acids. The CDR3 DNA reads as TGTGCCAGCAGCTTACGCAGGGCGAACTCCTATAATTCACCCCTCCACTTT. Translation: CASSLRRANSYNSPLHF.

CDR3 sequence: CASSTLQGDEKLFF. For the CDR3, the DNA is TGCGCCAGCAGCACGCTACAGGGGGATGAAAAACTGTTTTTT. The rearrangement uses TRBV5-1 and TRBJ1-4; 8 nucleotides align to TRBD1. Unmatched junction bases numbered 5, after V lost 4 bases and J lost 6 bases. Germline V lookup: CDR1 SGHRS, CDR2 YFSETQ. The CDR3 is 14 amino acids.

The genes are TRBV18 and TRBJ2-7; perhaps TRBD1 as D (5 bases). The CDR3 has 14 amino acids. CDR1 KGHSH and CDR2 LQKENI come from the germline V gene. V was pared by 4 bases and J by 0 bases, with 10 bases between. CDR3 sequence: CASSLPTASYEQYF. The CDR3 DNA is TGTGCCAGCTCACTCCCGACAGCCTCCTACGAGCAGTACTTC.

This clone appeared a few times. The chain links TRBV19 to TRBJ1-6, with D tentatively TRBD1 (6 bases). The CDR3 sequence is 14 residues long. V lost 5 bases to trimming and J lost 8 bases, with 13 bases between them. The V gene's germline CDR1 is LNHDA and CDR2 SQIVND (reference sequence). The CDR3 reads CASSLGGFDSPLHF. CDR3 nucleotide sequence: TGTGCCAGTAGTTTGGGGGGCTTTGATTCACCCCTCCACTTT. Supplemented by reference TRBV19 and TRBJ1-6, the full variable domain reads DGGITQSPKYLFRKEGQNVTLSCEQNLNHDAMYWYRQDPGQGLRLIYYSQIVNDFQKGDIAEGYSVSREKKESFPLTVTSAQKNPTAFYLCASSLGGFDSPLHFGNGTRLTVT.

The V call is TRBV7-8, the J call TRBJ2-5; TRBD1 agrees at 9 bases. CDR3 length: 16 amino acids. From germline, CDR1 is SGHVS and CDR2 FQNEAQ. V trimming: 5 bases; J trimming: 4 bases; junction bases outside the gene matches: 11. The CDR3 DNA follows: TGTGCCAGCAGCCCCCCCCGGGACAGGGATTTAGAGACCCAGTACTTC. This encodes CASSPPRDRDLETQYF.